The rows below give T cell receptor beta chains drawn from one sample of a study of cytomegalovirus exposure and HLA in healthy donors. The data were produced by immunoSEQ multiplex PCR, yet TCRdb's version contains in-frame clones alone and is incomplete. This table holds some 130,000 clones, around 80% found once. Material: PBMCs. The receptors were gathered from a young man in good health. CDR3s leave out the opening cysteine and the closing phenylalanine or tryptophan. The order of the fields is clone size, V gene, J gene, CDR3 protein. Clone size is shown for a subset of rows, as once, few, many or a class of expanded clone.

clone_size: few
v_call: TRBV7-6
j_call: TRBJ2-7
cdr3_aa: ASSGGEGIKY

clone_size: NA
v_call: TRBV5-4
j_call: TRBJ2-7
cdr3_aa: ASSPMTGGEQY

clone_size: NA
v_call: TRBV9
j_call: TRBJ2-1
cdr3_aa: ASSGGSGEQF

clone_size: NA
v_call: TRBV15
j_call: TRBJ1-5
cdr3_aa: ATSRSQGNQPQH

clone_size: NA
v_call: TRBV18
j_call: TRBJ1-1
cdr3_aa: ASSPGTGWTEAF

clone_size: few
v_call: TRBV5-4
j_call: TRBJ2-1
cdr3_aa: ASSPGTSGRNNEQF

clone_size: NA
v_call: TRBV28
j_call: TRBJ2-3
cdr3_aa: ASSFSFHASDTSDTQY

clone_size: NA
v_call: TRBV9
j_call: TRBJ1-2
cdr3_aa: ASSVGSPGTNYGYT

clone_size: NA
v_call: TRBV6-4
j_call: TRBJ2-4
cdr3_aa: ASSEATSGSYIQY

clone_size: NA
v_call: TRBV5-1
j_call: TRBJ2-5
cdr3_aa: ASSLGLQETQY

clone_size: NA
v_call: TRBV7-9
j_call: TRBJ2-5
cdr3_aa: ASTPGRLAGGAKTQY

clone_size: NA
v_call: TRBV5-1
j_call: TRBJ1-1
cdr3_aa: ASSVYAGQGAEAF

clone_size: NA
v_call: TRBV10-3
j_call: TRBJ1-6
cdr3_aa: AISESNDLPLH

clone_size: NA
v_call: TRBV30
j_call: TRBJ1-6
cdr3_aa: AWRLNSKAPLH

clone_size: NA
v_call: TRBV27
j_call: TRBJ2-7
cdr3_aa: ASSINRGPYEQY

clone_size: NA
v_call: TRBV6-6
j_call: TRBJ2-2
cdr3_aa: ASSSTADTGELF

clone_size: few
v_call: TRBV6-5
j_call: TRBJ2-3
cdr3_aa: ASSKGFSDTQY

clone_size: NA
v_call: TRBV28
j_call: TRBJ2-5
cdr3_aa: ASSLTPGKETQY

clone_size: NA
v_call: TRBV2
j_call: TRBJ2-7
cdr3_aa: ASSSEGPLYEQY

clone_size: NA
v_call: TRBV30
j_call: TRBJ2-7
cdr3_aa: AWSRRTGSYEQY

clone_size: NA
v_call: TRBV5-1
j_call: NA
cdr3_aa: ASSSDTGYYEQY

clone_size: NA
v_call: TRBV7-7
j_call: TRBJ2-5
cdr3_aa: ASSPRTSRETQY

clone_size: NA
v_call: TRBV9
j_call: TRBJ2-3
cdr3_aa: ASSALLTDTQY

clone_size: NA
v_call: TRBV4-3
j_call: TRBJ1-1
cdr3_aa: ASSQEVKRTEAF

clone_size: once
v_call: TRBV4-1
j_call: TRBJ1-5
cdr3_aa: ASSLSTGETKPQH

clone_size: once
v_call: TRBV9
j_call: TRBJ2-7
cdr3_aa: ASSPVGSVSYEQY

clone_size: NA
v_call: TRBV5-1
j_call: NA
cdr3_aa: ASGASGIYYEQY

clone_size: NA
v_call: TRBV4-2
j_call: TRBJ2-1
cdr3_aa: ASSQDLINEQF

clone_size: NA
v_call: TRBV28
j_call: TRBJ1-5
cdr3_aa: ASSSTGTGHQPQH

clone_size: few
v_call: TRBV5-6
j_call: TRBJ2-3
cdr3_aa: ASSLGGLGARTDTQY

clone_size: NA
v_call: TRBV18
j_call: TRBJ2-7
cdr3_aa: ASSAGQGRREQY

clone_size: NA
v_call: TRBV6-1
j_call: TRBJ2-7
cdr3_aa: ASSSTSGSSYEQY

clone_size: NA
v_call: TRBV9
j_call: TRBJ2-1
cdr3_aa: ASSELPSGTYNEQF

clone_size: once
v_call: TRBV6-1
j_call: TRBJ2-3
cdr3_aa: ASSEGQKDTQY

clone_size: NA
v_call: TRBV7-9
j_call: TRBJ2-3
cdr3_aa: ASRRTSGRNRSTDTQY

clone_size: few
v_call: TRBV9
j_call: TRBJ1-5
cdr3_aa: ASSPAVGAQPQH

clone_size: NA
v_call: TRBV28
j_call: TRBJ2-5
cdr3_aa: ASSAGGETQY

clone_size: NA
v_call: TRBV19
j_call: TRBJ2-7
cdr3_aa: ASSISGSSYEQY

clone_size: NA
v_call: TRBV6-1
j_call: TRBJ1-5
cdr3_aa: ASSLNPGQQH

clone_size: NA
v_call: TRBV9
j_call: TRBJ2-5
cdr3_aa: ASSGTSGLGTKTQY

clone_size: NA
v_call: TRBV5-1
j_call: TRBJ2-3
cdr3_aa: ASSSGQGAADTQY

clone_size: once
v_call: TRBV7-9
j_call: TRBJ2-5
cdr3_aa: SSSEKGLWETQY

clone_size: NA
v_call: TRBV28
j_call: TRBJ1-1
cdr3_aa: ASSLEGQGGAF

clone_size: NA
v_call: TRBV7-3
j_call: TRBJ1-1
cdr3_aa: ASSLTGGGDTEAF

clone_size: NA
v_call: TRBV5-6
j_call: TRBJ2-2
cdr3_aa: ASSQGPYTGELF

clone_size: NA
v_call: TRBV2
j_call: TRBJ2-3
cdr3_aa: ASSRRSAFTDTQY

clone_size: once
v_call: TRBV13
j_call: TRBJ2-5
cdr3_aa: ASSPRAGTQY

clone_size: NA
v_call: TRBV4-3
j_call: TRBJ2-7
cdr3_aa: ASSHTGRGSYEQY

clone_size: NA
v_call: TRBV6-6
j_call: TRBJ1-5
cdr3_aa: ASSYGGQSNQPQH

clone_size: NA
v_call: TRBV7-8
j_call: TRBJ1-4
cdr3_aa: ASSSYRGIEEKLF

clone_size: NA
v_call: TRBV21-1
j_call: TRBJ2-4
cdr3_aa: ASSKSDLKSAGVSRGPKNIQY

clone_size: NA
v_call: TRBV4-3
j_call: TRBJ2-4
cdr3_aa: ASSQVVSGAKNIQY

clone_size: NA
v_call: TRBV10-3
j_call: TRBJ2-5
cdr3_aa: ATAPGGGQETQY

clone_size: NA
v_call: TRBV7-2
j_call: TRBJ2-5
cdr3_aa: ASSLGLASGETQY